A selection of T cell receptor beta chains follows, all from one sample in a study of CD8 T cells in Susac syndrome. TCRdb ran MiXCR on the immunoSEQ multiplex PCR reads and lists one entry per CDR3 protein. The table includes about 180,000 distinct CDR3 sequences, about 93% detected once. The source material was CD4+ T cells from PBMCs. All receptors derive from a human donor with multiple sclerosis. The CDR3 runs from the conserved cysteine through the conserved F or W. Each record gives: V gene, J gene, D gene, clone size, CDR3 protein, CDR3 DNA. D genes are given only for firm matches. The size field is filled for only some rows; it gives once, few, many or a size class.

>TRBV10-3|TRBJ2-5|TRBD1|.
CAIGQGGTETQYF
TGTGCCATCGGACAGGGGGGCACGGAGACCCAGTACTTC
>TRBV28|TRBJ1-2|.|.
CASSYPDSLGYGYTF
TGTGCCAGCAGTTACCCAGACAGCCTTGGGTATGGCTACACCTTC
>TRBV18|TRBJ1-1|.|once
CASSPMGTSTEAFF
TGTGCCAGCTCACCCATGGGGACATCCACTGAAGCTTTCTTT
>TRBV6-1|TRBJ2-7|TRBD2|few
CASTLRGGEQYF
TGTGCCAGCACCCTCCGGGGGGGCGAGCAGTACTTC
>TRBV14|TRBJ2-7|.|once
CASSQDQSYEQYF
TGTGCCAGCAGCCAAGATCAGTCCTACGAGCAGTACTTC
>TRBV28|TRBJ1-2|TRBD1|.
CASSLYRDRPYGYTF
TGTGCCAGCAGTTTATACCGGGACAGGCCCTATGGCTACACCTTC
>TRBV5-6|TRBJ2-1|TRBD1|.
CASSSGQGKYNEQFF
TGTGCCAGCAGCTCGGGACAGGGAAAGTACAATGAGCAGTTCTTC
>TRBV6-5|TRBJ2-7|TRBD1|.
CASSYGDRGDYEQYF
TGTGCCAGCAGTTACGGGGACAGGGGGGACTACGAGCAGTACTTC
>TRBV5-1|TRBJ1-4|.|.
CASSLVGRIEKKLFF
TGCGCCAGCAGCTTGGTGGGCAGGATAGAGAAAAAACTGTTTTTT
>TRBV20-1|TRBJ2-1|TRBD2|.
CSATTSGRVYEQFF
TGCAGTGCCACGACTAGCGGGAGGGTGTATGAGCAGTTCTTC
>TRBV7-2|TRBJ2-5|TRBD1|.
CASSLNGQGAQETQYF
TGTGCCAGCAGCCTAAATGGACAGGGGGCCCAAGAGACCCAGTACTTC
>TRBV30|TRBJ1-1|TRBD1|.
CASQRQGGTEAFF
TGTGCCAGTCAGCGACAGGGAGGAACTGAAGCTTTCTTT
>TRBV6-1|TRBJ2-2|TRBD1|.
CASSADRGGGELFF
TGTGCCAGCAGTGCCGACAGGGGAGGCGGGGAGCTGTTTTTT
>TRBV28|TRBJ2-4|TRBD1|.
CASNGGQGARGDIQYF
TGTGCCAGCAACGGGGGACAGGGGGCGCGGGGGGACATTCAGTACTTC
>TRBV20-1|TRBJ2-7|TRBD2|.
CSARAGGGYEQYF
TGCAGTGCCCGGGCGGGAGGGGGCTACGAGCAGTACTTC
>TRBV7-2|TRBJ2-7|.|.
CASSLSVGYEQYF
TGTGCCAGCAGCTTAAGTGTCGGCTACGAGCAGTACTTC
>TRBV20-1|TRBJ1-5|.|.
CSARDLTGAGIGQPQHF
TGCAGTGCTAGAGATCTTACGGGGGCAGGGATTGGTCAGCCCCAGCATTTT
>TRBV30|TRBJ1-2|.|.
CAWSQQYGYTF
TGTGCCTGGAGTCAACAGTATGGCTACACCTTC
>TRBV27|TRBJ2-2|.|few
CASSLLTGELFF
TGTGCCAGCAGTTTGCTTACCGGGGAGCTGTTTTTT
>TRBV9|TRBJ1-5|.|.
CASSETGSNQPQHF
TGTGCCAGCAGCGAAACAGGGAGCAATCAGCCCCAGCATTTT
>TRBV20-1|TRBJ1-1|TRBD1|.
CSARDDRGKAFF
TGCAGTGCTAGAGACGACAGGGGAAAAGCTTTCTTT
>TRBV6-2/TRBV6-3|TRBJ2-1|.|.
CASSPDHNEQFF
TGTGCCAGCAGTCCCGACCACAATGAGCAGTTCTTC
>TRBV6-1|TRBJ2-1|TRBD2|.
CASSTHASGRVNSYNEQFF
TGTGCCAGCAGTACCCATGCTAGCGGGAGGGTTAACTCCTACAATGAGCAGTTCTTC
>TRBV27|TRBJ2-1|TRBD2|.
CASSFILAGGPSEQFF
TGTGCCAGCAGTTTTATCCTAGCGGGAGGGCCCAGTGAGCAGTTCTTC
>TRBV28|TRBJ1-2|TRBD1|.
CASSRRDRELNGYTF
TGTGCCAGCAGTCGAAGGGACAGGGAATTGAATGGCTACACCTTC
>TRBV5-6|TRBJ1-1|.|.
CASSLRVWQDTVEAFF
TGTGCCAGCAGCTTGAGAGTTTGGCAGGATACGGTTGAAGCTTTCTTT
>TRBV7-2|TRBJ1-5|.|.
CASGTHSNQPQHF
TGTGCCAGCGGGACACATAGCAATCAGCCCCAGCATTTT
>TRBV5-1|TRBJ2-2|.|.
CASSFDRTGELFF
TGCGCCAGCAGCTTTGATCGGACCGGGGAGCTGTTTTTT
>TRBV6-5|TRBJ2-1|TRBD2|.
CASSYQRGAYNEQFF
TGTGCCAGCAGTTACCAGCGGGGGGCTTACAATGAGCAGTTCTTC
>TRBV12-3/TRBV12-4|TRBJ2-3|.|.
CASSPGVPTDTQYF
TGTGCCAGCAGTCCTGGGGTGCCCACAGATACGCAGTATTTT
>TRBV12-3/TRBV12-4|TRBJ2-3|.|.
CASSFRQGSWDTDTQYF
TGTGCCAGCAGTTTTAGGCAGGGATCATGGGACACAGATACGCAGTATTTT
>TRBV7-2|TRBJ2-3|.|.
CASSLVWDGDTQYF
TGTGCCAGCAGCTTAGTCTGGGACGGGGATACGCAGTATTTT
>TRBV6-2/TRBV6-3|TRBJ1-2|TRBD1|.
CASSYNPGQHHYGYTF
TGTGCCAGCAGTTACAACCCGGGACAGCATCACTATGGCTACACCTTC
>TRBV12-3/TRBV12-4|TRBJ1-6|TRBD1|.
CASSVTGDSYNSPLHF
TGTGCCAGCAGCGTTACAGGGGACTCCTATAATTCACCCCTCCACTTT
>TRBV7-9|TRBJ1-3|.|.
CASSLVRSSGNTIYF
TGTGCCAGCAGCTTAGTAAGGAGCTCTGGAAACACCATATATTTT
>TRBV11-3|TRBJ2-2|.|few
CASSDRITGELFF
TGTGCCAGCAGCGACAGGATCACCGGGGAGCTGTTTTTT
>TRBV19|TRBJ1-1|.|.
CASSREAEAFF
TGTGCCAGTAGCAGGGAGGCTGAAGCTTTCTTT
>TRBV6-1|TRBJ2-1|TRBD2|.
CASKTSGGGSYNEQFF
TGTGCCAGCAAAACAAGCGGGGGGGGGTCCTACAATGAGCAGTTCTTC
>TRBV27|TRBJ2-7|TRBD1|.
CASSLLAKAGDSYEQYF
TGTGCCAGCAGTTTATTGGCGAAGGCAGGGGACAGCTACGAGCAGTACTTC
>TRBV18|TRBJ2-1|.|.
CASSSSSSYNEQFF
TGTGCCAGCTCATCTTCAAGCTCCTACAATGAGCAGTTCTTC
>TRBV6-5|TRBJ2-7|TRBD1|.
CASSAGTGKVYEQYF
TGTGCCAGCAGTGCCGGGACAGGGAAAGTCTACGAGCAGTACTTC
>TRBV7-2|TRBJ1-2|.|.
CASSWDKTNYGYTF
TGTGCCAGCAGCTGGGACAAAACTAACTATGGCTACACCTTC